These T cell receptor beta chains were read from a single sample in a study of blood T cell repertoires in COVID-19. TCRdb's table, derived via immunoSEQ multiplex PCR, lists solely in-frame clones and lacks some. Of a few hundred thousand clones listed, roughly 90% are singletons. Sequences were obtained from PBMCs or T cells enriched from blood (not recorded which). These receptors were obtained from a woman aged 40 to 49 who had recovered from COVID-19. CDR3s include the opening cysteine and the closing phenylalanine or tryptophan. The D gene is left open where the match is weak. Size is omitted from some rows. Given values are once, few, many or a class for expanded clones.

clone_size j_call v_call cdr3_length d_call cdr3_aa cdr3_nt
once TRBJ2-5 TRBV12-5 14 TRBD1 CASGSDRARETQYF TGTGCTAGTGGTTCGGACAGGGCCCGAGAGACCCAGTACTTC
NA TRBJ1-2 TRBV5-6 17 NA CASSPATLPGITYGYTF TGTGCCAGCAGCCCCGCTACCCTTCCAGGCATTACTTATGGCTACACCTTC
once TRBJ2-7 TRBV19 16 TRBD1 CASSLGQGRRIYEQYF TGTGCCAGTAGCCTGGGACAGGGCCGCAGAATCTACGAGCAGTACTTC
NA TRBJ2-5 TRBV19 15 NA CASSMADRIQETQYF TGTGCCAGTAGTATGGCCGACAGGATCCAAGAGACCCAGTACTTC
few TRBJ1-1 TRBV19 18 NA CASKKLHRGGSGNTEAFF TGTGCCAGTAAAAAACTCCACCGAGGGGGATCGGGGAACACTGAAGCTTTCTTT
NA TRBJ1-2 TRBV13 13 NA CASGVRGYYGYTF TGTGCCAGCGGTGTGCGGGGCTACTATGGCTACACCTTC
NA TRBJ1-2 TRBV11-2 14 TRBD1 CASSLEDRVYGYTF TGTGCCAGCAGCTTAGAGGACAGGGTATATGGCTACACCTTC
once TRBJ1-2 TRBV5-5 16 TRBD1 CASSLGGQVGNYGYTF TGTGCCAGCAGCTTGGGGGGACAGGTTGGCAACTATGGCTACACCTTC
few TRBJ2-2 TRBV7-2 16 TRBD1 CASSLKTGGYTGELFF TGTGCCAGCAGCTTAAAGACAGGGGGTTACACCGGGGAGCTGTTTTTT
few TRBJ2-2 TRBV19 13 NA CASSPLGTGELFF TGTGCCAGTAGTCCCCTAGGTACCGGGGAGCTGTTTTTT
once TRBJ2-1 TRBV6-1 15 TRBD2 CASSDPGLAVHEQFF TGTGCCAGCAGTGATCCGGGACTAGCGGTCCATGAGCAGTTCTTC
NA TRBJ1-1 TRBV2 14 NA CASSEFTTAAEAFF TGTGCCAGCAGTGAATTTACGACGGCGGCTGAAGCTTTCTTT
NA TRBJ2-2 TRBV14 15 NA CASSPVYGPTGELFF TGTGCCAGCAGCCCGGTTTACGGTCCCACCGGGGAGCTGTTTTTT
once TRBJ2-2 TRBV13 15 NA CASSPRVVGGGELFF TGTGCCAGCAGCCCAAGGGTGGTTGGAGGCGGGGAGCTGTTTTTT
NA TRBJ1-6 TRBV5-4 16 TRBD1 CASSLAGTGLFSPLHF TGTGCCAGCAGCTTGGCGGGGACAGGCCTTTTCTCACCCCTCCACTTT
NA TRBJ2-7 TRBV5-1 13 NA CASTRGASYEQYF TGCGCCAGCACCCGGGGTGCTTCCTACGAGCAGTACTTC
once TRBJ1-2 TRBV7-8 13 NA CASSRGEANGYTF TGTGCCAGCAGCCGTGGGGAGGCAAACGGCTACACCTTC
NA TRBJ1-2 TRBV11-3 13 NA CATSRRGSYGYTF TGTGCCACCTCCCGACGGGGAAGCTATGGCTACACCTTC
once TRBJ2-3 TRBV19 16 TRBD2 CASSRLAGLSTDTQYF TGTGCCAGTAGTAGGCTGGCGGGACTAAGCACAGATACGCAGTATTTT
NA TRBJ2-2 TRBV24-1 17 TRBD2 CATSAGLAGGYTGELFF TGTGCCACCAGTGCCGGACTAGCGGGAGGGTACACCGGGGAGCTGTTTTTT
NA TRBJ1-4 TRBV3-1/TRBV3-2 12 NA CASSLTSGKLFF TGTGCCAGCAGCCTAACTTCCGGGAAACTGTTTTTT
NA TRBJ2-2 TRBV27 16 TRBD2 CASSVSGSGAVGELFF TGTGCCAGCAGTGTCAGCGGGAGCGGGGCGGTCGGGGAGCTGTTTTTT
once TRBJ2-4 TRBV7-8 12 NA CASSPPENIQYF TGTGCCAGCAGCCCCCCCGAAAACATTCAGTACTTC
few TRBJ2-5 TRBV6-2/TRBV6-3 12 NA CASSINQETQYF TGTGCCAGCAGCATAAACCAAGAGACCCAGTACTTC
NA TRBJ1-1 TRBV11-2 14 TRBD1 CASSSTGGGTEAFF TGTGCCAGCAGCTCTACAGGGGGAGGGACTGAAGCTTTCTTT
once TRBJ2-1 TRBV11-2 14 NA CASSLSVSPGEQFF TGTGCCAGCAGCTTAAGCGTCTCGCCGGGTGAGCAGTTCTTC
NA TRBJ1-2 TRBV6-5 14 TRBD1 CASSERGQGDGYTF TGTGCCAGCAGCGAGCGGGGACAGGGTGATGGCTACACCTTC
NA TRBJ1-2 TRBV5-1 13 NA CASSRNQGTTYTF TGCGCCAGCAGCCGTAATCAGGGGACGACCTACACCTTC
NA TRBJ2-1 TRBV28 15 TRBD2 CASSLWREGHNEQFF TGTGCCAGCAGTTTGTGGCGGGAGGGCCACAATGAGCAGTTCTTC
NA TRBJ2-7 TRBV25-1 17 TRBD2 CASSVAPTSGFTYEQYF TGTGCCAGCAGTGTAGCCCCAACTAGCGGGTTCACCTACGAGCAGTACTTC
NA TRBJ2-7 TRBV12-3/TRBV12-4 12 NA CASTEGAGEQYF TGTGCCAGCACGGAGGGGGCAGGCGAGCAGTACTTC
NA TRBJ2-1 TRBV2 10 NA CASTGEVCFF TGTGCCAGCACGGGGGAGGTGTGCTTCTTC
NA TRBJ2-5 TRBV7-6 19 TRBD2 CASSLNIVTSGDDQETQYF TGTGCCAGCAGCTTAAATATCGTGACTAGCGGAGACGACCAAGAGACCCAGTACTTC
NA TRBJ1-5 TRBV5-6 15 TRBD1 CASSIGTGGIQPQHF TGTGCCAGCAGCATTGGGACAGGGGGCATTCAGCCCCAGCATTTT
NA TRBJ1-4 TRBV7-9 14 NA CASSLTRPGEKLFF TGTGCCAGCAGCCTGACAAGGCCGGGAGAAAAACTGTTTTTT
NA TRBJ2-7 TRBV27 15 NA CASSLRKGLTYEQYF TGTGCCAGCAGTTTACGTAAGGGGTTAACCTACGAGCAGTACTTC
NA TRBJ1-1 TRBV15 14 NA CATSRGRTRTEAFF TGTGCCACCAGCAGAGGAAGAACTAGGACTGAAGCTTTCTTT
NA TRBJ1-1 TRBV4-1 16 TRBD1 CASSQGRTGVIAEAFF TGCGCCAGCAGCCAAGGGAGGACAGGGGTAATTGCTGAAGCTTTCTTT
NA TRBJ2-2 TRBV5-4 13 NA CASSLADTGELFF TGTGCCAGCAGCTTGGCCGACACCGGGGAGCTGTTTTTT
NA TRBJ1-1 TRBV6-5 13 NA CASRLSRDTEAFF TGTGCCAGCAGACTATCCAGGGACACTGAAGCTTTCTTT
NA TRBJ2-2 TRBV6-4 18 TRBD1 CASSDTGTGGWSTGELFF TGTGCCAGCAGTGACACAGGGACAGGGGGCTGGAGCACCGGGGAGCTGTTTTTT
once TRBJ2-7 TRBV3-1/TRBV3-2 15 NA CASRARGGNRHEQYF TGTGCCAGCAGGGCAAGGGGAGGAAACCGCCACGAGCAGTACTTC
NA TRBJ2-7 TRBV7-2 14 NA CASGLGGPSYEQYF TGTGCCAGCGGATTGGGCGGGCCTTCCTACGAGCAGTACTTC
NA TRBJ2-2 TRBV9 14 NA CASSVTGRTGELFF TGTGCCAGCAGCGTAACGGGGAGGACCGGGGAGCTGTTTTTT
NA TRBJ1-2 TRBV7-9 13 NA CASSLVGADGYTF TGTGCCAGCAGCTTGGTGGGGGCAGATGGCTACACCTTC